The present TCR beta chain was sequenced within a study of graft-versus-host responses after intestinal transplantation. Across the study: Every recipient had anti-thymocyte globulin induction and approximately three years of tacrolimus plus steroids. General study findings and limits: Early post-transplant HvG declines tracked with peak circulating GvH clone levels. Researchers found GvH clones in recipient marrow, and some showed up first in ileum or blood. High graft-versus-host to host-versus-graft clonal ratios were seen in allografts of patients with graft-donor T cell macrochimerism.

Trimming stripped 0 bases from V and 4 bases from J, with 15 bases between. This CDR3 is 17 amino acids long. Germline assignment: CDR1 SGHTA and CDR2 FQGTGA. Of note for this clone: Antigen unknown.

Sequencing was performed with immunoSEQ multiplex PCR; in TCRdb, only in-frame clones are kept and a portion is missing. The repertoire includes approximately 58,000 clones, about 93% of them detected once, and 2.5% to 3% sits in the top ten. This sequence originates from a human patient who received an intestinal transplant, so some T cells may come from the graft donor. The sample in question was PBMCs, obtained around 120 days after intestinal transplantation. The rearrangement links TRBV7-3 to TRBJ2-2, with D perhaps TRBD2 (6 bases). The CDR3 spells CASSLTPSVITTGELFF. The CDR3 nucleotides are TGTGCCAGCAGCTTAACCCCTAGCGTCATTACCACCGGGGAGCTGTTTTTT.